The table lists the clone carrying this T cell receptor beta chain with a few counts. Its antigen is undetermined. The sample contains more than one DNA sequence encoding this CDR3. Germline values: CDR1 SGHTA, CDR2 FQGTGA. The CDR3 extends over 14 amino acids. The trim removed 3 bases at V and 1 base at J, leaving 0 bases unmatched. This sample is part of a study of beta chain features in type 1 diabetes. Study conclusions and caveats: Type 1 diabetes patients had moderately but significantly shorter TCRB CDR3s in all four CD4+ subsets.

Isolated RNA was reverse transcribed in full, so expressed TCRB transcripts were sequenced. TCRdb's table, derived via immunoSEQ multiplex PCR, lists solely in-frame clones and lacks some. The repertoire holds tens of thousands of clones, with about 40% as singletons. The chain links TRBV7-3 to TRBJ1-1; 9 bases align to TRBD1. The material sequenced was Tregs from blood. This TCR derives from a man under 40 with type 1 diabetes. The CDR3 nucleotides read TGTGCCAGCAGCTTGACAGGGGGGAACACTGAAGCTTTCTTT. Its protein is CASSLTGGNTEAFF.